Listed below are T cell receptor beta chains from one sample, sequenced in a study of OX40 agonist ivuxolimab in advanced cancers. Measured with immunoSEQ multiplex PCR; TCRdb has only the in-frame clones, and not every one. The sample shows 15,000 to 20,000 clones, about two thirds of them seen only once. This specimen consisted of CD4+ or CD8+ T cells sorted from blood, obtained in a trial of the OX40 agonist ivuxolimab. All receptors derive from an adult with an advanced solid tumor such as melanoma, head and neck, liver or kidney cancer. Each CDR3 is given with its conserved first and last residue. D genes are given only for firm matches. Size is omitted from some rows. Given values are once, few, many or a class for expanded clones.

v_gene	d_gene	abundance	len	j_gene	CDR3aa	CDR3nt
TRBV9	.	few	14	TRBJ1-6	CASSADSTNSPLHF	TGTGCCAGCAGCGCGGACAGCACTAATTCACCCCTCCACTTT
TRBV6-5	TRBD2	.	15	TRBJ2-7	CASQTILGLDFEQYF	TGTGCCAGCCAAACAATCCTGGGACTAGACTTCGAGCAGTACTTC
TRBV7-3	.	once	12	TRBJ2-2	CASSPGTGELFF	TGTGCCAGCAGCCCTGGCACCGGGGAGCTGTTTTTT
TRBV11-2	TRBD1	.	17	TRBJ2-1	CASSFPVRDRVTNEQFF	TGTGCCAGCAGCTTCCCTGTGCGGGACAGGGTAACAAATGAGCAGTTCTTC
TRBV5-4	.	.	14	TRBJ1-1	CASSLTRMNTEAFF	TGTGCCAGCAGCTTGACCCGAATGAACACTGAAGCTTTCTTT
TRBV9	TRBD2	.	17	TRBJ2-1	CASSATSGLGYYNEQFF	TGTGCCAGCAGCGCGACTTCAGGACTAGGCTACTACAATGAGCAGTTCTTC
TRBV28	TRBD1	.	14	TRBJ2-1	CASSRDSNYNEQFF	TGTGCCAGCAGCCGGGACAGCAATTACAATGAGCAGTTCTTC
TRBV9	.	few	15	TRBJ1-1	CASSPHGTSRAEAFF	TGTGCCAGCAGCCCTCATGGGACATCTCGCGCTGAAGCTTTCTTT
TRBV15	.	medium-sized	14	TRBJ1-1	CATSIGAGYTEAFF	TGTGCCACCAGCATAGGGGCGGGTTACACTGAAGCTTTCTTT
TRBV6-6	.	few	13	TRBJ1-5	CASSLAGALPQHF	TGTGCCAGCAGTCTGGCGGGGGCCCTGCCCCAGCATTTT
TRBV14	.	.	16	TRBJ2-1	CASSLRHFSSYNEQFF	TGTGCCAGCAGCCTGCGACACTTTAGCTCCTACAATGAGCAGTTCTTC
TRBV7-9	.	.	17	TRBJ1-3	CASSLALRGQRGNTIYF	TGTGCCAGCAGCTTAGCGCTCCGGGGTCAGCGGGGAAACACCATATATTTT
TRBV9	.	few	13	TRBJ2-2	CASSVGQPGELFF	TGTGCCAGCAGCGTAGGTCAACCCGGGGAGCTGTTTTTT
TRBV6-5	.	.	14	TRBJ1-3	CASSYSDATDTIYF	TGTGCCAGCAGTTACTCGGACGCCACGGACACCATATATTTT
TRBV7-9	.	once	14	TRBJ2-7	CASSLVMGSYEQYF	TGTGCCAGCAGCTTAGTGATGGGTTCCTACGAGCAGTACTTC
TRBV28	TRBD2	few	19	TRBJ2-7	CASSSPRLAGGRTFYEQYF	TGTGCCAGCAGTTCCCCCCGGCTAGCGGGGGGCCGGACTTTTTACGAGCAGTACTTC
TRBV7-3	.	.	14	TRBJ1-2	CASSLLRQTYGYTF	TGTGCCAGCAGCTTACTTCGACAGACGTATGGCTACACCTTC
TRBV11-2	TRBD1	once	17	TRBJ1-2	CASSTRDRALRDYGYTF	TGTGCCAGCAGCACTCGGGACAGGGCCTTAAGGGACTATGGCTACACCTTC
TRBV5-6	TRBD2	.	17	TRBJ2-1	CASSLGPLAGDYNEQFF	TGTGCCAGCAGCTTGGGCCCCCTGGCGGGGGATTACAATGAGCAGTTCTTC
TRBV7-6	TRBD1	.	15	TRBJ1-2	CASSLEAGGFYGYTF	TGTGCCAGCAGCCTCGAGGCAGGGGGATTCTATGGCTACACCTTC
TRBV2	.	.	13	TRBJ1-5	CASSRGGRQPQHF	TGTGCCAGCTCTCGGGGGGGGCGGCAGCCCCAGCATTTT
TRBV7-9	TRBD2	.	14	TRBJ2-7	CASSPVAGGYEQYF	TGTGCCAGCAGTCCGGTAGCGGGTGGGTACGAGCAGTACTTC
TRBV7-3	.	medium-sized	14	TRBJ2-2	CASSFRADTGELFF	TGTGCCAGCAGTTTCCGAGCTGACACCGGGGAGCTGTTTTTT
TRBV7-9	TRBD2	.	13	TRBJ2-1	CASSWGLYNEQFF	TGTGCCAGCAGCTGGGGACTATACAATGAGCAGTTCTTC
TRBV7-2	.	.	13	TRBJ2-1	CASSLGRRGEQFF	TGTGCCAGCAGCTTAGGTCGGCGGGGTGAGCAGTTCTTC
TRBV28	.	.	13	TRBJ2-2	CASTLTSFGELFF	TGTGCCAGCACCCTTACTAGTTTCGGGGAGCTGTTTTTT
TRBV7-8	.	once	15	TRBJ1-5	CASSPFGGQGQPQHF	TGTGCCAGCAGCCCCTTCGGTGGGCAGGGTCAGCCCCAGCATTTT
TRBV28	TRBD1	.	17	TRBJ1-3	CASSLFRGQYSGNTIYF	TGTGCCAGCAGTTTATTTAGGGGACAGTACTCTGGAAACACCATATATTTT
TRBV11-2	.	.	12	TRBJ1-2	CASSLGLEGYTF	TGTGCCAGCAGCTTGGGACTGGAGGGCTACACCTTC
TRBV28	TRBD1	medium-sized	16	TRBJ2-5	CASSGRDRGRFETQYF	TGTGCCAGCAGCGGCCGGGACAGGGGGCGATTCGAGACCCAGTACTTC
TRBV7-2	.	.	14	TRBJ2-5	CASSPEVGEETQYF	TGTGCCAGCAGCCCAGAGGTAGGAGAAGAGACCCAGTACTTC
TRBV13	.	medium-sized	15	TRBJ1-3	CASSFRKGSGNTIYF	TGTGCCAGCAGCTTTCGTAAAGGGTCTGGAAACACCATATATTTT
TRBV5-4	TRBD1	.	13	TRBJ1-2	CASRTGTALGYTF	TGTGCCAGCAGAACCGGGACAGCTCTCGGCTACACCTTC
TRBV30	.	few	14	TRBJ1-5	CAWSQGIVNQPQHF	TGTGCCTGGAGTCAAGGGATTGTCAATCAGCCCCAGCATTTT
TRBV29-1	.	.	12	TRBJ1-2	CSGVGTGLASSF	TGCAGCGGGGTCGGTACGGGGTTGGCGTCTTCCTTC